These 26 T cell receptor beta chains were sequenced from one sample in a study of T cells in Graves' hyperthyroidism and ophthalmopathy. Template material for amplifying TCR beta CDR3 regions consisted of RNA transcripts. The TCR CDR3 first-round RT-PCR relied on the HTBI primer set. TCRdb re-called the multiplex PCR reads through MiXCR, storing one row per CDR3 protein. Altogether around 350,000 distinct CDR3 sequences are present, about a fifth being singletons, with the ten largest covering 3% to 4.5%. The source material was blood. The receptor source for this set is a woman younger than 35 with Graves' hyperthyroidism.

This clonotype was seen many times. The CDR3 nucleotides read TGCGCCAGCAGCTTGAGGACAGGTATCATGAACACTGAAGCTTTCTTT. Residues: CASSLRTGIMNTEAFF. The gene calls are TRBV5-1 and TRBJ1-1, with 7 bases identical to TRBD1. There are 16 residues in the CDR3. The V gene end was trimmed by 1 base and the J gene end by 0 bases; junction bases not matched to a gene: 6. In germline, CDR1 is SGHRS, CDR2 YFSETQ. Looking up the rest from reference TRBV5-1 and TRBJ1-1 gives the full variable domain: KAGVTQTPRYLIKTRGQQVTLSCSPISGHRSVSWYQQTPGQGLQFLFEYFSETQRNKGNFPGRFSGRQFSNSRSEMNVSTLELGDSALYLCASSLRTGIMNTEAFFGQGTRLTVV.

This clonotype was recorded at least ten times. This chain uses TRBV19 with TRBJ1-2; D is unclear. Germline loops: CDR1 LNHDA, CDR2 SQIVND (reference sequence). This CDR3 region has 15 residues. V was trimmed by 3 bases and J by 4 bases, leaving 15 bases between them. CDR3 loop: CASSIAAQAPYGYTF. For the CDR3, the DNA is TGTGCCAGTAGTATTGCTGCGCAGGCACCCTATGGCTACACCTTC.

This sequence joins TRBV4-1 and TRBJ2-7; possibly TRBD1 for D (6 bases). The CDR3 loop spans 14 amino acids. Germline V CDR1 and CDR2: MGHRA, YSYEKL. The germline V and J ends were trimmed by 1 base and 5 bases, with 12 bases remaining between them. CDR3 coding DNA: TGCGCCAGCAGCCAAGGGAGAGGGGACAACGAGCAGTACTTC. It encodes CASSQGRGDNEQYF.

This clonotype was recorded many times. The chain has TRBV11-2 and TRBJ2-5, with a tentative D call TRBD1 (6 bases). CDR1 SGHAT and CDR2 FQNNGV come from the germline V gene. The CDR3 is 14 residues long. With 6 bases removed from V and 5 bases from J, the gap between germline ends came to 16 bases. For the CDR3, the DNA is TGTGCCAGCAGGGGGTGGGGGCTCGAGGAGACCCAGTACTTC. It translates to CASRGWGLEETQYF.

This clonotype has ten or more counts. The gene calls are TRBV6-5 and TRBJ2-6; weak D call: TRBD2 (5 bases). CDR3 size: 16 residues. Germline V gene data show CDR1 as MNHEY and CDR2 as SVGAGI. Trimming pared 0 bases from V and 1 base from J, leaving 7 bases between. The chain's CDR3 is CASSYSRGSGANVLTF. The DNA of the CDR3 is TGTGCCAGCAGTTACTCGAGAGGGTCTGGGGCCAACGTCCTGACTTTC.

The chain combines TRBV6-1 with TRBJ1-5, with 7 bases aligning to TRBD1. V shed 4 bases and J 4 bases; nucleotides not matched to a gene: 7. The CDR3 loop spans 15 amino acids. Germline V gene sequence: CDR1 MNHNS, CDR2 SASEGT. CDR3: CASSVGQDPNQPQHF. For the CDR3, the DNA is TGTGCCAGCAGTGTCGGACAGGACCCTAATCAGCCCCAGCATTTT.

The gene calls are TRBV6-4 and TRBJ1-1; TRBD1 might be the D (5 bases). The CDR3 sequence is 16 residues long. V lost 2 bases and J lost 4, with 17 bases in between. The germline V gene encodes CDR1 MRHNA and CDR2 SNTAGT. CDR3 DNA sequence: TGTGCCAGCAGTGACCCGAAATTCAGGGTAGGCACTGAAGCTTTCTTT. Translated, it gives CASSDPKFRVGTEAFF.

This clonotype was found a few times. The chain joins TRBV20-1 to TRBJ2-7, with 11 bases matching TRBD1. There are 17 residues in the CDR3. The J segment lost 0 bases and the V segment lost 3 bases, leaving 10 bases of the junction unmatched. CDR1 is DFQATT and CDR2 is SNEGSKA in the germline V gene (reference sequence). CDR3 sequence: CSARGQGDLLYSYEQYF. The DNA for the CDR3 is TGCAGTGCTAGGGGACAGGGGGATCTCCTTTACTCCTACGAGCAGTACTTC.

Many counts were recorded for this clonotype. The chain employs TRBV7-9 and TRBJ1-2; the D gene is possibly TRBD1 (5 bases). The CDR3 covers 13 residues. V gave up 6 bases and J gave up 7 bases, with 15 bases separating them. Germline CDR1 is SEHNR and CDR2 is FQNEAQ (reference sequence). In DNA form, the CDR3 reads TGTGCCAGCAGTTTGGGGCAGGGAGGTGGCTACACCTTC. Translated: CASSLGQGGGYTF.

This clonotype was observed at least ten times. CDR3 DNA sequence: TGTGCCAGCAGTTTGAGTTTTTCAAGAACTTGGAGCACAGATACGCAGTATTTT. Protein: CASSLSFSRTWSTDTQYF. This chain connects TRBV12-3 or TRBV12-4 to TRBJ2-3; D is unresolved. V shed 3 bases and J shed 0 bases, with 19 bases lying between them. The CDR3 extends over 18 amino acids.

This clonotype was seen at least ten times. The V gene is TRBV9, the J gene TRBJ2-5, with D perhaps matching TRBD1 (5 bases). The CDR3 consists of 14 residues. V was pared by 0 bases and J by 5 bases, with 11 bases between. Germline CDR1 SGDLS, CDR2 YYNGEE. CDR3: CASSVDLKGETQYF. The CDR3, as DNA: TGTGCCAGCAGCGTAGACCTAAAGGGGGAGACCCAGTACTTC.

Many counts were recorded for this clonotype. The CDR3: CASSPAFTGGDTEAFF. CDR3 bases: TGTGCCAGCAGCCCCGCTTTTACAGGGGGGGACACTGAAGCTTTCTTT. The chain employs TRBV9 and TRBJ1-1, with 8 nucleotides matching TRBD1. V lost 4 bases, J lost 3 bases, and 11 bases stayed unmatched. Per the germline V gene, CDR1 is SGDLS and CDR2 is YYNGEE. The CDR3 covers 16 residues.

This clonotype was observed many times. J is TRBJ1-2 and V is TRBV4-1, with D hard to call. This CDR3 is built from 12 residues. Trimming removed 8 bases at V and 3 bases at J, with 10 bases between. Germline V lookup: CDR1 MGHRA, CDR2 YSYEKL. DNA for the CDR3: TGCGCCAGCCGCCGGGGTGACTATGGCTACACCTTC. Its protein product is CASRRGDYGYTF.

The table lists this clonotype with many counts. This sequence joins TRBV29-1 and TRBJ2-7, with D possibly TRBD2 on 6 matching bases. The CDR3 loop spans 15 amino acids. Germline V gene sequence: CDR1 SQVTM, CDR2 ANQGSEA. Trimming pared 2 bases from V and 3 bases from J, leaving 17 bases between. The CDR3 coding sequence is TGCAGCGTTGAATATGGAGGGAGAGGGTTCTACGAGCAGTACTTC. This codes for CSVEYGGRGFYEQYF.

The V and J genes are TRBV20-1 and TRBJ1-1, with D hard to call. The germline V gene has CDR1 DFQATT and CDR2 SNEGSKA (reference sequence). The V gene lost 3 bases and the J gene lost 4 bases, with 21 bases spanning the gap. The CDR3 is 16 amino acids. The CDR3 spells CSARGEGRKVSTEAFF. CDR3 nucleotides: TGCAGTGCTAGGGGCGAGGGAAGGAAGGTGAGCACTGAAGCTTTCTTT.

This clonotype has a handful of counts. V usage is TRBV4-1 and J usage is TRBJ2-7; possibly TRBD1 for D (6 bases). CDR1 is MGHRA, CDR2 YSYEKL, per germline. CDR3 length: 15 residues. V lost 2 bases and J 3 bases, leaving 14 bases between the germline ends. Written as DNA, the CDR3 is TGCGCCAGCAGCCAACTCTTAGGGGGTGGCTACGAGCAGTACTTC. Amino acids: CASSQLLGGGYEQYF.

The V and J genes are TRBV12-3 or TRBV12-4 and TRBJ1-1, with D perhaps matching TRBD1 (6 bases). This CDR3 spans 15 amino acids. The germline V and J ends were trimmed by 3 bases and 3 bases, with 14 bases remaining between them. CDR3: CASSFYREGDTEAFF. The CDR3 coding sequence is TGTGCCAGCAGTTTCTACAGGGAGGGGGACACTGAAGCTTTCTTT.

Note on this clonotype: This could be a read error, since a much larger clone is one nucleotide away. CDR3 DNA sequence: TGTGCCAGCAGCTTCCCACTGAACACTGAAGCTTTCTTT. The encoded protein is CASSFPLNTEAFF. The chain uses TRBV7-9 and TRBJ1-1, with D uncertain. The length of the CDR3 is 13 residues. V was shortened by 3 bases and J by 0 bases, with 5 bases between the two germline ends. Germline lookup yields CDR1 SEHNR and CDR2 FQNEAQ (reference sequence). Supplemented by reference TRBV7-9 and TRBJ1-1, the full variable domain reads DTGVSQNPRHKITKRGQNVTFRCDPISEHNRLYWYRQTLGQGPEFLTYFQNEAQLEKSRLLSDRFSAERPKGSFSTLEIQRTEQGDSAMYLCASSFPLNTEAFFGQGTRLTVV.

At least ten counts were recorded for this clonotype. CDR3: CASSVVGNTEAFF. The CDR3 DNA reads as TGTGCCAGCAGTGTAGTAGGGAACACTGAAGCTTTCTTT. The chain recombines TRBV6-1 with TRBJ1-1, with D unresolved. This CDR3 region has 13 residues. Germline V gene data show CDR1 as MNHNS and CDR2 as SASEGT. Trimming removed 4 bases from V and 1 base from J, with 7 bases in between.

This clonotype was recorded many times. The rearrangement joins TRBV2 to TRBJ1-3; maybe TRBD1 (5 bases). CDR3 length equals 13 residues. V dropped 3 bases and J dropped 2 bases, with 5 bases sitting between them. Per the germline V gene, CDR1 is SNHLY and CDR2 is FYNNEI. CDR3 protein: CASSEGPGNTIYF. For the CDR3, the DNA is TGTGCCAGCAGTGAGGGGCCTGGAAACACCATATATTTT.

Many counts were recorded for this clonotype. The chain recombines TRBV20-1 with TRBJ1-2; D is uncertain. Germline V gives CDR1 DFQATT, CDR2 SNEGSKA (reference sequence). There are 12 residues in the CDR3. Between the trimmed V and J ends, which lost 5 bases and 3 bases, there was a span of 10 bases. This CDR3 is CSADGPDYGYTF. The CDR3 DNA follows: TGCAGTGCTGACGGGCCGGACTATGGCTACACCTTC.

This clonotype was seen ten or more times. The V gene is TRBV28, the J gene TRBJ1-1; unclear D gene. The V and J ends lost 6 bases and 4 bases respectively, with 9 bases between them. CDR1 and CDR2 (germline): MDHEN, SYDVKM. This CDR3 is 12 amino acids long. CDR3 sequence reads: CASSPSGTEAFF. Written as DNA, the CDR3 is TGTGCCAGCAGCCCATCGGGCACTGAAGCTTTCTTT.

There are many counts of this clonotype. V usage is TRBV6-1 and J usage is TRBJ2-2; D not resolved. This CDR3 region has 12 residues. The V gene's germline CDR1 is MNHNS and CDR2 SASEGT. Trimming took off 3 bases at V and 7 bases at J, with 6 bases between the two ends. The CDR3 here is CASSEWIGELFF. DNA for the CDR3: TGTGCCAGCAGTGAGTGGATCGGGGAGCTGTTTTTT.

This clonotype has ten or more counts. The V gene is TRBV20-1, the J gene TRBJ2-7, with 8 bases aligning to TRBD1. With V trimmed by 3 bases and J by 2 bases, 6 bases remained unmatched. Germline values: CDR1 DFQATT, CDR2 SNEGSKA (reference sequence). The CDR3 has 14 amino acids. CDR3 residues: CSARAGGAAYEQYF. DNA of the CDR3: TGCAGTGCTAGGGCAGGGGGCGCAGCCTACGAGCAGTACTTC.

Note on this clonotype: A much larger clonotype is one base distant, so this may be a read error. The chain couples TRBV2 to TRBJ1-2; a possible D gene is TRBD1 (6 bases). CDR1 and CDR2 (germline): SNHLY, FYNNEI. This CDR3 spans 14 amino acids. The CDR3 region has the DNA TGTGCCAGCAGTCCCGGGACAAATAACTATGGCTTCACCTTC. Protein sequence: CASSPGTNNYGFTF. The full variable domain, with the rest looked up from reference TRBV2 and TRBJ1-2, is EPEVTQTPSHQVTQMGQEVILRCVPISNHLYFYWYRQILGQKVEFLVSFYNNEISEKSEIFDDQFSVERPDGSNFTLKIRSTKLEDSAMYFCASSPGTNNYGFTFGSGTRLTVV.

This clonotype has at least ten counts. The rearrangement joins TRBV29-1 to TRBJ1-3; D is unclear. The V end was cut by 5 bases, the J end by 0 bases, with 20 bases between. Germline CDR1 and CDR2: SQVTM and ANQGSEA. The length of the CDR3 is 17 residues. CDR3 sequence reads: CSVLGWVPGDSGNTIYF. The CDR3 DNA is TGCAGCGTTTTGGGATGGGTTCCCGGAGACTCTGGAAACACCATATATTTT.